The clone carrying this T cell receptor (beta chain) showed up many times. Its specificity is unknown. The data belong to a study of Graves' ophthalmopathy and Graves' hyperthyroidism. Notes on the study in general: Among thyroid clonotypes expanded above 0.001 frequency, most also appeared in blood.

RNA served as the template for amplifying TCR beta CDR3 regions. Investigators did first-round RT-PCR with HTBI primers, then second-round multiplex PCR. TCRdb redid the calling of the multiplex PCR reads with MiXCR, one entry per CDR3 protein. This sample yields 350,000 or so distinct CDR3 sequences, of which roughly 15% are seen a single time; roughly an eighth belongs to the top ten. V lost 9 bases and J 8 bases, leaving 17 bases between the germline ends. This CDR3 is built from 14 residues. Germline lookup yields CDR1 LNHDA and CDR2 SQIVND (reference sequence). This sequence was found in an adult man with Graves' ophthalmopathy. The rearrangement uses TRBV19 and TRBJ1-6, with a possible D match to TRBD1 (5 bases). Sequences were obtained from peripheral blood. CDR3 in DNA: TGTGCCAGCGCCCTTGTGGGGCTTGATTCACCCCTCCACTTT. This gives the protein CASALVGLDSPLHF.